These T cell receptor beta chains were read from a single sample in a study of Graves' ophthalmopathy and Graves' hyperthyroidism. TCRdb passed the multiplex PCR reads through MiXCR, listing each CDR3 protein once. The data hold roughly 1.1 million distinct CDR3 sequences, with about 36% observed a single time. Sequencing used peripheral blood or thyroid tissue (not recorded which). Source of these receptors: an adult man with Graves' hyperthyroidism. Both conserved end residues are part of each CDR3. Each record gives: D gene, clone size, V gene, J gene, CDR3 DNA, CDR3 protein. D genes are given only for firm matches. Not all rows give a size; the values are once, few, many and, for expanded clones, a class.

D gene: .; clone size: many; V gene: TRBV10-3; J gene: TRBJ1-5; CDR3 DNA: TGTGCCATCAGCTCCCGGGGGACACGAGATAGCAATCAGCCCCAGCATTTT; CDR3 protein: CAISSRGTRDSNQPQHF
D gene: .; clone size: once; V gene: TRBV13; J gene: TRBJ1-4; CDR3 DNA: TGTGCCAGCAGCGACCACTCGGGGGAAAAACTGTTTTTT; CDR3 protein: CASSDHSGEKLFF
D gene: .; clone size: many; V gene: TRBV20-1; J gene: TRBJ1-6; CDR3 DNA: TGCAGTACCAGGACCGCTAGCTCCTATAATTCACCCCTCCACTTT; CDR3 protein: CSTRTASSYNSPLHF
D gene: .; clone size: .; V gene: TRBV7-9; J gene: TRBJ1-2; CDR3 DNA: TGTGCCAGCAGCGAGACAGGAGGGGCGAGGTCTAGCTACACCTTC; CDR3 protein: CASSETGGARSSYTF
D gene: .; clone size: .; V gene: TRBV11-2; J gene: TRBJ2-7; CDR3 DNA: TGTGCCAGCAGCTCCGAGACCGGGGCTTACGAGCAGTACTTC; CDR3 protein: CASSSETGAYEQYF
D gene: TRBD2; clone size: few; V gene: TRBV5-4; J gene: TRBJ2-7; CDR3 DNA: TGTGCCAGCAGCCCTGGTCCCGGGACTAGCGGGGGGTACGAGCAGTACTTC; CDR3 protein: CASSPGPGTSGGYEQYF
D gene: TRBD2; clone size: .; V gene: TRBV6-5; J gene: TRBJ2-7; CDR3 DNA: TGTGCCAGCAGTTACTTGACTAGCGGGAGTTGGGAGCAGTACTTC; CDR3 protein: CASSYLTSGSWEQYF
D gene: .; clone size: .; V gene: TRBV6-5; J gene: TRBJ2-5; CDR3 DNA: TGTGCCAGCAGTTACAGAGCTAGGGAGACCCAGTACTTC; CDR3 protein: CASSYRARETQYF
D gene: .; clone size: .; V gene: TRBV6-1; J gene: TRBJ2-5; CDR3 DNA: TGTGCCAGCAGTGAAAAGGACAGCAAAACAGCCCAGTACTTC; CDR3 protein: CASSEKDSKTAQYF
D gene: TRBD2; clone size: .; V gene: TRBV7-2; J gene: TRBJ2-5; CDR3 DNA: TGTGCCACCCAGGTCGGGCGGGGGGTCTCTTTCGGGGAGACCCAGTACTTC; CDR3 protein: CATQVGRGVSFGETQYF
D gene: .; clone size: .; V gene: TRBV12-3/TRBV12-4; J gene: TRBJ1-1; CDR3 DNA: TGTGCCAGCAGGACCCGACGGGGTATGAACACTGAAGCTTTCTTT; CDR3 protein: CASRTRRGMNTEAFF
D gene: .; clone size: few; V gene: TRBV12-3/TRBV12-4; J gene: TRBJ2-5; CDR3 DNA: TGTGCCAGCAGTTACTATGCAGGGGCGTATCAAGAGACCCAGTACTTC; CDR3 protein: CASSYYAGAYQETQYF
D gene: .; clone size: many; V gene: TRBV2; J gene: TRBJ2-6; CDR3 DNA: TGTGCCAGCAGTCAATACAGGGATTTTAGCTCTGGGGCCAACGTCCTGACTTTC; CDR3 protein: CASSQYRDFSSGANVLTF
D gene: .; clone size: many; V gene: TRBV14; J gene: TRBJ2-7; CDR3 DNA: TGTGCCAGCAGCCATCAGGGACGGGGGACACCCCCTTTCTACGAGCAGTACTTC; CDR3 protein: CASSHQGRGTPPFYEQYF
D gene: TRBD2; clone size: many; V gene: TRBV7-9; J gene: TRBJ2-7; CDR3 DNA: TGTGCCAGCAGCTCGGGAGGTAATGACTTAAAGTCCCATTTC; CDR3 protein: CASSSGGNDLKSHF
D gene: TRBD1; clone size: .; V gene: TRBV29-1; J gene: TRBJ1-1; CDR3 DNA: TGCAGCGTTGTCAGGGGGCAGGGCTTTGAAGCTTTCTTT; CDR3 protein: CSVVRGQGFEAFF
D gene: .; clone size: many; V gene: TRBV29-1; J gene: TRBJ1-2; CDR3 DNA: TGCAGCGTTAGGAACATTTATGGCTACACCTTC; CDR3 protein: CSVRNIYGYTF
D gene: .; clone size: .; V gene: TRBV6-1; J gene: TRBJ1-1; CDR3 DNA: TGTGCCAGCACCCGACCAAACTTCGGGACAAGTAACGCTGAAGCTTTCTTT; CDR3 protein: CASTRPNFGTSNAEAFF
D gene: .; clone size: .; V gene: TRBV27; J gene: TRBJ1-2; CDR3 DNA: TGTGCCAGCAGTTTATATCCAGAGAACTATGGCTACACCTTC; CDR3 protein: CASSLYPENYGYTF
D gene: .; clone size: .; V gene: TRBV5-8; J gene: TRBJ1-6; CDR3 DNA: TGTGCCAGCAGCTTGCCTGGTAATTCACCCCTCCACTTT; CDR3 protein: CASSLPGNSPLHF
D gene: TRBD1; clone size: many; V gene: TRBV11-2; J gene: TRBJ1-3; CDR3 DNA: TGTGCCAGCAGCAATTCGGGACAGCCAGGAAACACCATATATTTT; CDR3 protein: CASSNSGQPGNTIYF
D gene: TRBD1; clone size: .; V gene: TRBV25-1; J gene: TRBJ1-2; CDR3 DNA: TGTGCCAGCGTGGGAGGACAGGGCCCTAACTATGGCTACACCTTC; CDR3 protein: CASVGGQGPNYGYTF
D gene: TRBD1; clone size: .; V gene: TRBV5-5; J gene: TRBJ1-6; CDR3 DNA: TGTGCCAGCAGCTTTAACAGGGGGAGTTCAGTGAATAATTCACCCCTCCACTTT; CDR3 protein: CASSFNRGSSVNNSPLHF
D gene: .; clone size: .; V gene: TRBV6-6; J gene: TRBJ1-1; CDR3 DNA: TGTGCCAGGGCCAACACTGAAGCTTTCTTT; CDR3 protein: CARANTEAFF
D gene: TRBD1; clone size: many; V gene: TRBV29-1; J gene: TRBJ1-1; CDR3 DNA: TGCAGCGTTGAGGCGTCAGGGGGGGACACTGAAGCTTTCTTT; CDR3 protein: CSVEASGGDTEAFF
D gene: .; clone size: .; V gene: TRBV7-2; J gene: TRBJ1-6; CDR3 DNA: TGTGCCAGCAGCTTGCAGGGACCCCTCCACTTT; CDR3 protein: CASSLQGPLHF
D gene: .; clone size: many; V gene: TRBV29-1; J gene: TRBJ2-7; CDR3 DNA: TGCAGCGCCTCACCGGGCCGGGACACAAGCTCCTACGAGCAGTACTTC; CDR3 protein: CSASPGRDTSSYEQYF
D gene: .; clone size: few; V gene: TRBV10-2; J gene: TRBJ1-4; CDR3 DNA: TGTGCCAGCAGCACCCGGGGGACTAATGAAAAACTGTTTTTT; CDR3 protein: CASSTRGTNEKLFF
D gene: TRBD2; clone size: .; V gene: TRBV11-1; J gene: TRBJ2-7; CDR3 DNA: TGTGCCAGCAGCGTCGAGTTGGGACTAGCTGTCCACGAGCAGTACTTC; CDR3 protein: CASSVELGLAVHEQYF
D gene: TRBD1; clone size: .; V gene: TRBV10-3; J gene: TRBJ2-5; CDR3 DNA: TGTGCCATCGCGCAGGGGGCTGATCAGCCCCAGTACTTC; CDR3 protein: CAIAQGADQPQYF
D gene: .; clone size: many; V gene: TRBV7-2; J gene: TRBJ1-4; CDR3 DNA: TGTGCCAGCAGCCCCCTAGGCACCCCAGAGGATGAAAAACTGTTTTTT; CDR3 protein: CASSPLGTPEDEKLFF
D gene: TRBD2; clone size: many; V gene: TRBV7-2; J gene: TRBJ2-5; CDR3 DNA: TGTACCAGCAGGGAGCGGGGGGGCGCGGAGACCCAGTACTTC; CDR3 protein: CTSRERGGAETQYF
D gene: TRBD1; clone size: .; V gene: TRBV19; J gene: TRBJ1-1; CDR3 DNA: TGTGCCACCTCGGACAGGGGGTACACTGAAGCTTTCTTT; CDR3 protein: CATSDRGYTEAFF
D gene: TRBD1; clone size: many; V gene: TRBV12-3/TRBV12-4; J gene: TRBJ1-2; CDR3 DNA: TGTGCCAGCGCACAGGACAGGGCCTATGGCTACACCTTC; CDR3 protein: CASAQDRAYGYTF
D gene: .; clone size: many; V gene: TRBV20-1; J gene: TRBJ1-4; CDR3 DNA: TGCAGTGCTAGGCCCAGACCTTGGAGAAAACTGTTTTTT; CDR3 protein: CSARPRPWRKLFF
D gene: .; clone size: many; V gene: TRBV15; J gene: TRBJ1-5; CDR3 DNA: TGTGCCACCAGCAGAGATGGGAGTCAGCCCCAGCATTTT; CDR3 protein: CATSRDGSQPQHF
D gene: TRBD2; clone size: .; V gene: TRBV6-1; J gene: TRBJ2-5; CDR3 DNA: TGTGCCAGCAGTGAAGGACTAGCGGGCACGGGGTGGGAGACCCAGTACTTC; CDR3 protein: CASSEGLAGTGWETQYF